These 32 T cell receptor beta chains were all obtained from the same sample, sequenced in a study of blood T cell repertoires in COVID-19. Using immunoSEQ multiplex PCR, the repertoire was profiled, and TCRdb retains in-frame clones only, with some absent. The table has approximately 90,000 clones, 65% to 85% seen once; the top ten hold roughly 25%. Sample: peripheral blood. The receptors originated from an elderly man with active or convalescent COVID-19.

The chain has TRBV28 and TRBJ1-1, with D perhaps matching TRBD1 (5 bases). The V gene's germline CDR1 is MDHEN and CDR2 SYDVKM. V was cut by 3 bases and J by 1 base, with 18 bases left in between. The CDR3 spans 17 residues. CDR3 nucleotides: TGTGCCAGCAGTTTTCGGTTAGGCCGACAGTCGAACACTGAAGCTTTCTTT. This gives the protein CASSFRLGRQSNTEAFF.

CDR3 sequence reads: CASSPTRASTDTQYF. The CDR3 DNA is TGTGCCAGCAGTCCGACTAGGGCCAGCACAGATACGCAGTATTTT. The chain couples TRBV7-9 to TRBJ2-3; D possibly corresponds to TRBD2 (6 bases). Germline V lookup: CDR1 SEHNR, CDR2 FQNEAQ (reference sequence). The CDR3 extends over 15 amino acids. Trimming took 6 bases from V and 0 from J, leaving 13 bases between them.

The chain joins TRBV28 to TRBJ1-6; D gene ambiguous. Germline V gene sequence: CDR1 MDHEN, CDR2 SYDVKM. V lost 5 bases and J lost 1, with 9 bases in between. The CDR3 runs 15 residues. The CDR3 nucleotides read TGTGCCAGCAGTCCACTCCTTTCCTATAATTCACCCCTCCACTTT. Protein: CASSPLLSYNSPLHF.

The chain couples TRBV19 to TRBJ2-3; the D gene is possibly TRBD2 (6 bases). V was trimmed by 1 base and J by 1 base, leaving 9 bases between them. Looked up from germline, CDR1 is LNHDA and CDR2 is SQIVND (reference sequence). The CDR3 runs 15 residues. CDR3 nucleotide sequence: TGTGCCAGTAGTATAGGCGGGGTTCGCACAGATACGCAGTATTTT. This translates into CASSIGGVRTDTQYF.

CDR3 residues: CASSLTGSYNEQFF. The CDR3 DNA follows: TGTGCCAGCAGCTTAACAGGTTCCTACAATGAGCAGTTCTTC. The chain employs TRBV7-9 and TRBJ2-1, with a possible D match to TRBD1 (5 bases). The CDR3 is made up of 14 amino acids. Trimming took off 2 bases at V and 1 base at J, with 6 bases between the two ends. Looked up from germline, CDR1 is SEHNR and CDR2 is FQNEAQ (reference sequence).

CDR3 sequence reads: CASSEESGGPYEQYF. The DNA for the CDR3 is TGTGCCAGCAGTGAAGAATCGGGGGGGCCCTACGAGCAGTACTTC. The J gene is TRBJ2-7, the V gene TRBV6-4; 8 bases map to TRBD2. CDR1 and CDR2 (germline): MRHNA, SNTAGT. The CDR3 runs 15 residues. The trim removed 3 bases at V and 2 bases at J, leaving 6 bases unmatched.

This clone has only a few counts. The chain couples TRBV7-9 to TRBJ2-7; D is uncertain. V dropped 3 bases and J dropped 2 bases, with 8 bases sitting between them. Germline CDR1 reads SEHNR; CDR2 reads FQNEAQ (reference sequence). The CDR3 is 13 residues long. Here the CDR3 DNA reads TGTGCCAGCAGCTTGGCCAGAACCTACGAGCAGTACTTC. Its translation is CASSLARTYEQYF.

The chain uses TRBV19 and TRBJ1-3, with 7 positions matching TRBD1. This CDR3 contains 14 residues. Germline CDR1 reads LNHDA; CDR2 reads SQIVND (reference sequence). Losses at the gene ends were 7 bases for V and 0 bases for J; bases not matched to a gene: 3. The CDR3 bases are TGTGCCAGTAACAGGGGAGACTCTGGAAACACCATATATTTT. Translated, it gives CASNRGDSGNTIYF.

This clone was observed a handful of times. The chain employs TRBV4-3 and TRBJ1-4; D uncertain. V lost 0 bases to trimming and J lost 5 bases, with 16 bases between them. This CDR3 has 17 residues. Germline V gene data show CDR1 as LGHNA and CDR2 as YSLEER. The CDR3 coding sequence is TGCGCCAGCAGCCAAGACGTCAGCACCCTAGTGAATGAAAAACTGTTTTTT. Its translation: CASSQDVSTLVNEKLFF.

The V call is TRBV7-9, the J call TRBJ1-1; a possible D gene is TRBD1 (5 bases). V was cut by 8 bases and J by 6 bases, with 19 bases left in between. The CDR3 is made up of 14 amino acids. The germline CDR1 and CDR2 sequences are SEHNR and FQNEAQ (reference sequence). The CDR3 loop is CASSSSGGAPEAFF. Written as DNA, the CDR3 is TGTGCCAGCTCATCCTCCGGCGGGGCCCCTGAAGCTTTCTTT.

The chain carries TRBV20-1 and TRBJ1-1; the D gene is possibly TRBD1 (6 bases). Germline lookup yields CDR1 DFQATT and CDR2 SNEGSKA (reference sequence). Deletions cut 6 bases from V and 6 bases from J, with 11 bases between. CDR3 length: 11 amino acids. The CDR3 here is CSAGGGSEAFF. In nucleotides, the CDR3 is TGCAGTGCAGGGGGGGGTTCTGAAGCTTTCTTT.

J is TRBJ2-2 and V is TRBV6-7; 8 bases line up with TRBD1. TRBV6-7 is treated as an ORF (open reading frame) with a function not yet certain. V trimming: 5 bases; J trimming: 0 bases; junction bases outside the gene matches: 8. The CDR3 covers 17 residues. The CDR3 sequence: CASSRGPDRANTGELFF. The CDR3 DNA is TGTGCCAGCAGTAGAGGACCGGACAGGGCGAACACCGGGGAGCTGTTTTTT.

This clone was counted a single time. J is TRBJ1-6 and V is TRBV5-1; TRBD1 aligns across 10 bases. CDR1 is SGHRS, CDR2 YFSETQ, per germline. CDR3 length: 16 amino acids. V was clipped by 0 bases and J by 10 bases; unmatched bases: 7. In DNA, the CDR3 is TGCGCCAGCAGCTTGGCCGGACAGGGGGATCTATCACCCCTCCACTTT. Translated, it gives CASSLAGQGDLSPLHF. Complete variable domain (other parts from reference TRBV5-1 and TRBJ1-6): KAGVTQTPRYLIKTRGQQVTLSCSPISGHRSVSWYQQTPGQGLQFLFEYFSETQRNKGNFPGRFSGRQFSNSRSEMNVSTLELGDSALYLCASSLAGQGDLSPLHFGNGTRLTVT.

V and J are TRBV2 and TRBJ1-4, with 7 bases aligning to TRBD1. The length of the CDR3 is 13 residues. CDR1 and CDR2 (germline): SNHLY, FYNNEI. V trimming: 6 bases; J trimming: 6 bases; junction bases outside the gene matches: 4. CDR3 loop: CASRRTGDEKLFF. The CDR3 bases are TGTGCCAGCAGGCGAACAGGGGATGAAAAACTGTTTTTT.

The V and J genes are TRBV6-4 and TRBJ2-5, with TRBD2 identical over 8 bases. The CDR3 has 19 amino acids. Trimming removed 1 base from V and 0 bases from J; junction bases left unmatched: 13. Germline values: CDR1 MRHNA, CDR2 SNTAGT. The CDR3, as DNA: TGTGCCAGCAGTGACTGCTGCGGGGGGCCCCACTTGTACCAAGAGACCCAGTACTTC. It translates to CASSDCCGGPHLYQETQYF.

This clone was found a few times. The chain has TRBV27 and TRBJ1-2, with D possibly being TRBD1 (6 bases). Germline CDR1 reads MNHEY; CDR2 reads SMNVEV (reference sequence). Trimming removed 3 bases at V and 8 bases at J, with 10 bases between. This CDR3 has 12 amino acids. CDR3 DNA: TGTGCCAGCAGTTTCGGTGGGGGCGGCTACACCTTC. This codes for CASSFGGGGYTF.

This chain connects TRBV19 to TRBJ1-2, with D possibly matching TRBD1 (5 bases). Germline CDR1 and CDR2: LNHDA and SQIVND (reference sequence). V lost 7 bases and J 1 base, leaving 10 bases between the germline ends. CDR3 length: 13 residues. Written as DNA, the CDR3 is TGTGCCAGTACCACAGGCATTAACTATGGCTACACCTTC. It specifies CASTTGINYGYTF.

The chain is built from TRBV7-2 and TRBJ2-5; 8 bases align to TRBD2. The germline V gene encodes CDR1 SGHTA and CDR2 FQGNSA. With V trimmed by 5 bases and J by 5 bases, 10 bases remained unmatched. The CDR3 covers 15 residues. CDR3 DNA: TGTGCCAGCAGCGCACGCGGGGGGCCCTCGGAGACCCAGTACTTC. Translating gives CASSARGGPSETQYF. The full variable domain, completed using reference TRBV7-2 and TRBJ2-5, is GAGVSQSPSNKVTEKGKDVELRCDPISGHTALYWYRQSLGQGLEFLIYFQGNSAPDKSGLPSDRFSAERTGGSVSTLTIQRTQQEDSAVYLCASSARGGPSETQYFGPGTRLLVL.

In its sample, this clone was seen a few times. The chain employs TRBV7-9 and TRBJ2-7, with 10 positions matching TRBD1. V shed 5 bases and J 3 bases; nucleotides not matched to a gene: 4. The V gene's germline CDR1 is SEHNR and CDR2 FQNEAQ (reference sequence). The CDR3 consists of 14 residues. The CDR3 DNA follows: TGTGCCAGCAGCGGGACAGGGGACCTCTACGAGCAGTACTTC. Its translation: CASSGTGDLYEQYF.

The chain is built from TRBV5-6 and TRBJ1-4; 9 nucleotides agree with TRBD1. The ends lost 7 bases at V and 5 bases at J; junction bases unmatched: 6. This CDR3 region has 14 residues. Germline V gene data show CDR1 as SGHDT and CDR2 as YYEEEE. The DNA for the CDR3 is TGTGCCAGCCGCAGGACAGGGGAGAATGAAAAACTGTTTTTT. Its translation: CASRRTGENEKLFF.

V usage is TRBV2 and J usage is TRBJ2-7, with 7 bases identical to TRBD1. This CDR3 is 15 amino acids long. Losses at the gene ends were 7 bases for V and 0 bases for J; bases not matched to a gene: 9. CDR1 and CDR2 from the germline V gene are SNHLY and FYNNEI. CDR3 DNA sequence: TGTGCCAGCATCACCGACAGGGAACTCTCCTACGAGCAGTACTTC. Its translation: CASITDRELSYEQYF.

The V call is TRBV14, the J call TRBJ2-5, with D possibly being TRBD2 (6 bases). The V end was cut by 3 bases, the J end by 1 base, with 15 bases between. Germline V gene sequence: CDR1 SGHDN, CDR2 FVKESK. The CDR3 extends over 16 amino acids. In nucleotides, the CDR3 is TGTGCCAGCAGCCAGATGCGGGGTAACCCCCAAGAGACCCAGTACTTC. It specifies CASSQMRGNPQETQYF.

CDR3 protein: CAISEQLGGYIGGYTF. For the CDR3, the DNA is TGTGCCATCAGTGAACAGCTAGGGGGCTATATTGGGGGCTACACCTTC. The chain is built from TRBV10-3 and TRBJ1-2, with TRBD1 matching 7 bases. With V trimmed by 3 bases and J by 8 bases, 15 bases remained unmatched. The CDR3 covers 16 residues. Germline loops: CDR1 ENHRY, CDR2 SYGVKD.

This chain uses TRBV14 with TRBJ1-4, with 9 bases lining up with TRBD1. The V and J ends lost 3 bases and 8 bases, in that order; junction bases with no gene match: 7. Germline V gene lookup returns CDR1 SGHDN and CDR2 FVKESK. The length of the CDR3 is 15 residues. The CDR3 is CASSQKQGAGEKLFF. In nucleotides, the CDR3 is TGTGCCAGCAGCCAGAAACAGGGGGCTGGGGAAAAACTGTTTTTT.

The rearrangement links TRBV5-1 to TRBJ1-3; maybe TRBD1 (6 bases). Trimming stripped 3 bases from V and 4 bases from J, with 14 bases between. The CDR3 runs 15 residues. Germline V gene lookup returns CDR1 SGHRS and CDR2 YFSETQ. The CDR3 sequence is CASSYGTFGGNTIYF. For the CDR3, the DNA is TGCGCCAGCAGCTACGGGACATTCGGCGGAAACACCATATATTTT.

The count of this clone is one. J is TRBJ2-5 and V is TRBV19, with no clear D. Between the trimmed V and J ends, which lost 4 bases and 13 bases, there was a span of 13 bases. Germline V gene sequence: CDR1 LNHDA, CDR2 SQIVND (reference sequence). The CDR3 runs 11 residues. The CDR3 DNA follows: TGTGCCAGTAGTAAAGATTTCGGGTTGTACTTC. This codes for CASSKDFGLYF.

The chain employs TRBV6-5 and TRBJ2-3; a possible D gene is TRBD1 (5 bases). Looked up from germline, CDR1 is MNHEY and CDR2 is SVGAGI. The CDR3 has 11 amino acids. Trimming pared 6 bases from V and 6 bases from J, leaving 7 bases between. CDR3 amino acids: CASRGHDTQYF. The DNA for the CDR3 is TGTGCCAGCAGGGGGCACGATACGCAGTATTTT.

The V and J genes are TRBV30 and TRBJ1-5, with TRBD1 matching over 12 bases. V dropped 5 bases and J dropped 9; count of bases not matched to a gene: 5. The CDR3 length is 13 residues. Germline CDR1 is GTSNPN and CDR2 is SVGIG (reference sequence). CDR3 protein: CAWAGTGGLPQHF. In DNA, the CDR3 is TGTGCCTGGGCGGGGACAGGGGGCTTGCCCCAGCATTTT.

The rearrangement joins TRBV21-1 to TRBJ2-5; the table's D call, TRBD2, was not checked against the DNA. TRBV21-1 is designated a pseudogene. This CDR3 is built from 14 residues. The CDR3 here is CATSKRPGKETQYF. CDR3 DNA sequence: TGTGCCACCTCAAAACGTCCGGGAAAAGAGACCCAGTACTTC.

The rearrangement uses TRBV19 and TRBJ1-2, with D tentatively TRBD1 (5 bases). V was pared by 6 bases and J by 1 base, with 21 bases between. Germline lookup yields CDR1 LNHDA and CDR2 SQIVND (reference sequence). This CDR3 has 17 amino acids. The CDR3 sequence: CASSRSQQARDNYGYTF. The CDR3 nucleotides read TGTGCCAGTAGCCGATCCCAACAGGCCCGCGATAACTATGGCTACACCTTC.

The chain carries TRBV6-2 or TRBV6-3 and TRBJ2-2; D possibly corresponds to TRBD1 (6 bases). Germline loops: CDR1 MNHEY, CDR2 SVGEGT. The CDR3 has 19 amino acids. Trimming left V 0 bases short and J 6 bases short, with 23 bases between. CDR3 in DNA: TGTGCCAGCAGTTACTCGAAATCCCCCAGGGGTCGATTTGCCGGGGAGCTGTTTTTT. Translated: CASSYSKSPRGRFAGELFF.

The genes are TRBV29-1 and TRBJ1-2; TRBD1 agrees at 9 bases. The V gene end was trimmed by 7 bases and the J gene end by 6 bases; junction bases not matched to a gene: 12. Germline loops: CDR1 SQVTM, CDR2 ANQGSEA. The CDR3 length is 14 residues. In DNA, the CDR3 is TGCAGCGCCGGTGGTGGACAGGGGACACATGGCTACACCTTC. It yields the protein CSAGGGQGTHGYTF.